Following are 25 T cell receptor beta chains from one sample sequenced in a study of cytotoxic CD8 clonotypes in ibrutinib-treated CLL. Measured with immunoSEQ multiplex PCR; TCRdb has only the in-frame clones, and not every one. The sample lists under 200,000 clones, 84% occurring once. Specimen: PBMCs, collected after 24 months of ibrutinib treatment. These receptors all stem from a human donor with chronic lymphocytic leukemia.

This clone was found many times. The chain couples TRBV4-1 to TRBJ2-7, with 8 bases aligning to TRBD1. Germline V gives CDR1 MGHRA, CDR2 YSYEKL. The CDR3 consists of 15 residues. The V gene end was trimmed by 0 bases and the J gene end by 5 bases; junction bases not matched to a gene: 6. CDR3 in amino acids: CASSQDPQGADEQYF. The CDR3 region has the DNA TGCGCCAGCAGCCAAGATCCTCAGGGGGCGGACGAGCAGTACTTC.

The chain employs TRBV19 and TRBJ1-1, with 9 bases matching TRBD1. The CDR3 extends over 15 amino acids. Trimming removed 6 bases from V and 5 bases from J; junction bases left unmatched: 10. Germline loops: CDR1 LNHDA, CDR2 SQIVND (reference sequence). CDR3 sequence: CASSGQGLPPTEAFF. The CDR3 bases are TGTGCCAGTAGCGGACAGGGGCTCCCGCCGACTGAAGCTTTCTTT.

V gene TRBV9 combines with J gene TRBJ1-3; D gene ambiguous. This CDR3 comprises 16 residues. V lost 0 bases and J lost 4, with 14 bases in between. Germline V lookup: CDR1 SGDLS, CDR2 YYNGEE. CDR3 bases: TGTGCCAGCAGCGTAGAGGGCCATCGGGGAGGAAACACCATATATTTT. Translated, it gives CASSVEGHRGGNTIYF.

The V gene is TRBV7-2, the J gene TRBJ2-7, with TRBD2 as a possible D gene (5 bases). V was cut by 3 bases and J by 7 bases, with 19 bases left in between. The length of the CDR3 is 15 residues. Germline-derived CDR1 and CDR2 are SGHTA and FQGNSA. DNA for the CDR3: TGTGCCAGCAGCTTTTCTCGGCTAGCTCCGCGGGAGCAGTACTTC. The encoded protein is CASSFSRLAPREQYF.

This chain links TRBV30 with TRBJ1-5; TRBD1 is a possible D gene (5 bases). V lost 2 bases to trimming and J lost 6 bases, with 17 bases between them. Germline V CDR1 and CDR2: GTSNPN, SVGIG (reference sequence). The CDR3 is 15 amino acids. The chain's CDR3 is CAWSSAGRVSQPQHF. In DNA, the CDR3 is TGTGCCTGGAGTTCGGCAGGGAGAGTGAGTCAGCCCCAGCATTTT.

This chain links TRBV7-9 with TRBJ2-2, with 10 nucleotides matching TRBD1. The V segment lost 4 bases and the J segment 6 bases; nucleotides outside the gene matches: 8. CDR3 length: 16 residues. In germline, CDR1 is SEHNR, CDR2 FQNEAQ (reference sequence). The CDR3 bases are TGTGCCAGCAGCTACTCCGGGACAGGGGCCCCCGGGGAGCTGTTTTTT. Translation: CASSYSGTGAPGELFF.

V is TRBV28 and J is TRBJ2-7; 8 bases map to TRBD1. With V trimmed by 4 bases and J by 4 bases, 18 bases remained unmatched. Per germline, CDR1 MDHEN and CDR2 SYDVKM. This CDR3 contains 18 residues. The CDR3 sequence: CASSSPSPHPRGPYEQYF. The CDR3 DNA reads as TGTGCCAGCAGTTCACCTAGTCCCCATCCCAGGGGGCCGTACGAGCAGTACTTC.

The rearrangement uses TRBV11-2 and TRBJ2-7; perhaps D is TRBD1 or TRBD2 (6 bases each). CDR1 SGHAT and CDR2 FQNNGV come from the germline V gene. V shed 4 bases and J shed 3 bases, with 10 bases lying between them. The CDR3 loop spans 13 amino acids. The CDR3 is CASSSGGGYEQYF. The DNA for the CDR3 is TGTGCCAGCAGCTCTGGAGGGGGCTACGAGCAGTACTTC.

V is TRBV19 and J is TRBJ1-2; 8 bases agree with TRBD1. V shed 2 bases, J shed 5 bases, and the junction held 4 bases outside the gene matches. There are 14 residues in the CDR3. CDR1 and CDR2 from the germline V gene are LNHDA and SQIVND (reference sequence). The CDR3: CASSIRRTGYGYTF. CDR3 sequence (DNA): TGTGCCAGTAGTATACGCCGGACAGGGTATGGCTACACCTTC.

V is TRBV9 and J is TRBJ1-5, with D perhaps matching TRBD1 (5 bases). V lost 0 bases, J lost 6 bases, and 10 bases lay in between. This CDR3 spans 14 amino acids. Germline assignment: CDR1 SGDLS and CDR2 YYNGEE. In DNA form, the CDR3 reads TGTGCCAGCAGCGTAGGGGGGGTTGGTCAGCCCCAGCATTTT. Translation gives CASSVGGVGQPQHF.

This clone was picked up one time. The DNA for the CDR3 is TGTGCCAGCAGTGCGACAGGGACAACTAATGAAAAACTGTTTTTT. Translated, it gives CASSATGTTNEKLFF. V and J are TRBV6-5 and TRBJ1-4; 7 bases align to TRBD1. This CDR3 is built from 15 residues. Per germline, CDR1 MNHEY and CDR2 SVGAGI. The ends lost 5 bases at V and 0 bases at J; junction bases unmatched: 3.

This rearrangement joins TRBV18 to TRBJ2-6, with TRBD1 matching over 7 bases. Germline CDR1 and CDR2: KGHSH and LQKENI. After removal of 8 bases from V and 0 bases from J, the junction contained 7 bases not matched to a gene. The length of the CDR3 is 16 residues. Here the CDR3 reads CASPPGQSSGANVLTF. The CDR3, as DNA: TGTGCCAGCCCCCCGGGACAGAGCTCTGGGGCCAACGTCCTGACTTTC.

V and J are TRBV5-6 and TRBJ2-5, with TRBD2 matching over 8 bases. The germline V gene encodes CDR1 SGHDT and CDR2 YYEEEE. The CDR3 contains 13 residues. The V gene end was trimmed by 4 bases and the J gene end by 4 bases; junction bases not matched to a gene: 3. The CDR3 DNA reads as TGTGCCAGCAGCGTGGCGGGGGGAGAGACCCAGTACTTC. Protein sequence: CASSVAGGETQYF.

The CDR3 DNA follows: TGTGCCAGCCGTCGACAGGGGAACACTGAAGCTTTCTTT. Its translation is CASRRQGNTEAFF. The rearrangement joins TRBV7-2 to TRBJ1-1, with 7 bases identical to TRBD1. The V gene end was trimmed by 8 bases and the J gene end by 1 base; junction bases not matched to a gene: 4. From germline, CDR1 is SGHTA and CDR2 FQGNSA. The CDR3 runs to 13 residues.

The V gene is TRBV18, the J gene TRBJ1-5; D might be TRBD1 (5 bases). The V gene's germline CDR1 is KGHSH and CDR2 LQKENI. The CDR3 consists of 14 residues. Deletions cut 2 bases from V and 6 bases from J, with 11 bases between. The CDR3 nucleotides are TGTGCCAGCTCACCATTGGGGGGAACTCAGCCCCAGCATTTT. Protein: CASSPLGGTQPQHF.

The rearrangement joins TRBV6-1 to TRBJ1-5; a possible D gene is TRBD1 (5 bases). V was shortened by 11 bases and J by 2 bases, with 19 bases between the two germline ends. CDR1 is MNHNS, CDR2 SASEGT, per germline. The CDR3 spans 15 residues. The CDR3 bases are TGTGCCTTGTGGGACCCAGGGTATGGCAATCAGCCCCAGCATTTT. Protein product: CALWDPGYGNQPQHF.

The chain joins TRBV5-1 to TRBJ2-7; weak D call: TRBD1 (6 bases). The germline V gene has CDR1 SGHRS and CDR2 YFSETQ. The germline V and J ends were trimmed by 2 bases and 4 bases, with 16 bases remaining between them. This CDR3 has 15 residues. The CDR3 nucleotides read TGCGCCAGCAGCTTAGGGACAATAGAGGCGTACGAGCAGTACTTC. Its translation: CASSLGTIEAYEQYF.

V and J are TRBV9 and TRBJ2-3; tentatively, D is TRBD2 (6 bases). The CDR3 is 14 residues long. Germline loops: CDR1 SGDLS, CDR2 YYNGEE. Trimming stripped 4 bases from V and 9 bases from J, with 18 bases between. The CDR3 here is CASSPHLREKTQYF. The CDR3 coding sequence is TGTGCCAGCAGCCCTCACCTCCGGGAGAAGACGCAGTATTTT.

The rearrangement uses TRBV27 and TRBJ2-1, with unresolved D. The germline V gene has CDR1 MNHEY and CDR2 SMNVEV (reference sequence). V was pared by 5 bases and J by 4 bases, with 12 bases between. CDR3 size: 14 residues. The CDR3 nucleotides are TGTGCCAGCAGTCTACGAGTGGGATACAATGAGCAGTTCTTC. This translates into CASSLRVGYNEQFF.

The chain combines TRBV25-1 with TRBJ2-3; D is undetermined. Deletions cut 6 bases from V and 5 bases from J, with 6 bases between. Germline lookup yields CDR1 MGHDK and CDR2 SYGVNS. The CDR3 has 11 residues. The DNA of the CDR3 is TGTGCCAGCAGGCTGCGAGATACGCAGTATTTT. Its translation is CASRLRDTQYF.

This rearrangement joins TRBV7-2 to TRBJ2-1, with TRBD2 matching over 12 bases. Trimming cost V 5 bases and J 5 bases; bases outside gene matches: 7. The CDR3 loop spans 16 amino acids. Germline values: CDR1 SGHTA, CDR2 FQGNSA. The CDR3 protein is CASSPSRLAGDNEQFF. The DNA for the CDR3 is TGTGCCAGCAGCCCATCGAGACTAGCGGGGGACAATGAGCAGTTCTTC. The full variable domain, with the rest looked up from reference TRBV7-2 and TRBJ2-1, is GAGVSQSPSNKVTEKGKDVELRCDPISGHTALYWYRQSLGQGLEFLIYFQGNSAPDKSGLPSDRFSAERTGGSVSTLTIQRTQQEDSAVYLCASSPSRLAGDNEQFFGPGTRLTVL.

This chain joins TRBV5-8 and TRBJ1-2; a weak D match, TRBD1 (5 bases). V lost 6 bases, J lost 4 bases, and 16 bases lay in between. This CDR3 is 14 amino acids long. CDR1 SGHTS and CDR2 YDEGEE come from the germline V gene. The CDR3 region has the DNA TGTGCCAGCACTCCGGGGGGGACCGGCTATGGCTACACCTTC. Translated, it gives CASTPGGTGYGYTF.

This chain joins TRBV6-6 and TRBJ1-4, with D tentatively TRBD1 (6 bases). The V end was cut by 5 bases, the J end by 11 bases, with 15 bases between. The CDR3 totals 13 residues. Germline-derived CDR1 and CDR2 are MNHNY and SVGAGI (reference sequence). The CDR3 sequence: CASSAQGEWKLFF. CDR3 DNA: TGTGCCAGCAGTGCACAGGGTGAGTGGAAACTGTTTTTT.

The chain has TRBV5-6 and TRBJ2-5; the D gene is possibly TRBD2 (5 bases). The CDR3 spans 13 residues. In germline, CDR1 is SGHDT, CDR2 YYEEEE. V was pared by 3 bases and J by 7 bases, with 13 bases between. The CDR3 loop reads CASSSGLKGTQYF. The DNA of the CDR3 is TGTGCCAGCAGCTCCGGACTGAAAGGGACCCAGTACTTC.

This clone was counted only a few times. CDR3 bases: TGCGCCAGCAGCTTGGCAGGGACGCGCAATCAGCCCCAGCATTTT. Protein sequence: CASSLAGTRNQPQHF. The rearrangement uses TRBV5-1 and TRBJ1-5, with a tentative D call TRBD1 (5 bases). This CDR3 has 15 residues. From germline, CDR1 is SGHRS and CDR2 YFSETQ. V gave up 0 bases and J gave up 2 bases, with 9 bases separating them.